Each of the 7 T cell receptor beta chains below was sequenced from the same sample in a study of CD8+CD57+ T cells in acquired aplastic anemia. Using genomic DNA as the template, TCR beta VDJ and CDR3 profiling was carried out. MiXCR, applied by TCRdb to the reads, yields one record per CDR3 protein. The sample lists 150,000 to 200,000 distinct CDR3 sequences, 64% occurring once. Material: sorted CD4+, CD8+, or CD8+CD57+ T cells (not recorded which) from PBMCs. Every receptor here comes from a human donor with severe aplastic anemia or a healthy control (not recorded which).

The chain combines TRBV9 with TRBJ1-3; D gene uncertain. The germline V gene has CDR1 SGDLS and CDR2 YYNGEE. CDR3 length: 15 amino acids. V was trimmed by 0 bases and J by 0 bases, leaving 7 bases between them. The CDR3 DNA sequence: TGTGCCAGCAGCGTAGAGGTAGGCTCTGGAAACACCATATATTTT. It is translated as CASSVEVGSGNTIYF.

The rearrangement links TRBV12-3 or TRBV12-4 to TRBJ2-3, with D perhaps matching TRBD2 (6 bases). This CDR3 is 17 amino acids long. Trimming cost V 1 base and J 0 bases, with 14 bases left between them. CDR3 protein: CASSLGGGGSSTDTQYF. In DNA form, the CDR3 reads TGTGCCAGCAGTTTAGGAGGTGGGGGGAGCAGCACAGATACGCAGTATTTT.

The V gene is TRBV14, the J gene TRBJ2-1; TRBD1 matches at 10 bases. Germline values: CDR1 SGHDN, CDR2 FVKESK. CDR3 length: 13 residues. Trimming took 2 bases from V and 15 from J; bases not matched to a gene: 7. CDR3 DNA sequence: TGTGCCAGCAGCCAATACGGGACAGGGGATCGGTTCTTC. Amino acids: CASSQYGTGDRFF.

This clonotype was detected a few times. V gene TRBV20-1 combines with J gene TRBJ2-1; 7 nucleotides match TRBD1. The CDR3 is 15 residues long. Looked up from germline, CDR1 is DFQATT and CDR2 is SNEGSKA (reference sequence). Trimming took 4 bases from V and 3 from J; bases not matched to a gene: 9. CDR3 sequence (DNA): TGCAGTGCTAAGCCACGGGGACAGATCTACAATGAGCAGTTCTTC. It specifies CSAKPRGQIYNEQFF.

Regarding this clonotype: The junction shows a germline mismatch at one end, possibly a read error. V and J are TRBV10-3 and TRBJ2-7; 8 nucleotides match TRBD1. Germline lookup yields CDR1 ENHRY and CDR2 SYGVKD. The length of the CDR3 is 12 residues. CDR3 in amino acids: CAISESEDRELF. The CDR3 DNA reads TGTGCCATCAGTGAGTCCGAGGACAGGGAGCTCTTC.

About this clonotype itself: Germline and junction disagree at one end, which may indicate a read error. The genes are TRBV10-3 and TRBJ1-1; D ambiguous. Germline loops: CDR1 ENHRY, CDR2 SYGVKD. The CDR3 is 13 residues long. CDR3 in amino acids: CDISEPQNTEAFF. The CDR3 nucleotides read TGTGACATCAGTGAGCCCCAGAACACTGAAGCTTTCTTT.

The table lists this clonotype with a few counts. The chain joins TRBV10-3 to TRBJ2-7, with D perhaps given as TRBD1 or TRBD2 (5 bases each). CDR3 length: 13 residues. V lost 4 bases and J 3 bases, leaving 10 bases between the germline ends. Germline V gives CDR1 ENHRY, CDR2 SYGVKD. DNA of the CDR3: TGTGCCATCAGTGCGAGGGACGGCTACGAGCAGTACTTC. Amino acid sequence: CAISARDGYEQYF.